Below, 26 T cell receptor beta chains from the same sample are listed, as sequenced in a study of T cell responses to AZD1222 COVID-19 vaccine. Sequencing used immunoSEQ multiplex PCR; TCRdb keeps in-frame clones, though not all of them. The sample includes roughly 130,000 clones, 88% seen only once; the top ten take over 15%. The sample in question was peripheral blood, obtained on day 0 of MenACWY control vaccination. The receptor source for this set is an adult in good health.

The chain has TRBV6-5 and TRBJ1-6; TRBD1 agrees at 9 bases. V lost 6 bases and J lost 7; bases outside the gene matches: 7. CDR1 is MNHEY and CDR2 is SVGAGI in the germline V gene. This CDR3 region has 15 residues. Written as DNA, the CDR3 is TGTGCCAGCAGGACAGGGGGTTTAGACAATTCACCCCTCCACTTT. It is translated as CASRTGGLDNSPLHF.

The rearrangement uses TRBV28 and TRBJ2-3; D gene uncertain. This CDR3 is built from 11 residues. CDR1 is MDHEN and CDR2 is SYDVKM in the germline V gene. Trimming stripped 7 bases from V and 5 bases from J, with 7 bases between. The CDR3 nucleotides read TGTGCCAGCATCTCCCAAGATACGCAGTATTTT. This encodes CASISQDTQYF.

This chain connects TRBV19 to TRBJ1-5; TRBD1 agrees at 7 bases. Trimming cost V 10 bases and J 1 base; bases outside gene matches: 10. Germline assignment: CDR1 LNHDA and CDR2 SQIVND (reference sequence). The CDR3 is 15 amino acids. CDR3 nucleotides: TGTGCCACCCAGGGGGGGGACGGAAGCAATCAGCCCCAGCATTTT. Its protein is CATQGGDGSNQPQHF.

This clone was counted a single time. The sample holds other DNA sequences that translate to the same CDR3. The chain couples TRBV24-1 to TRBJ2-2; 7 bases are shared with TRBD1. The V gene's germline CDR1 is KGHDR and CDR2 SFDVKD. This CDR3 comprises 14 residues. V lost 5 bases to trimming and J lost 3 bases; unmatched junction nucleotides: 2. The CDR3 sequence: CATSGQGDTGELFF. For the CDR3, the DNA is TGTGCCACCAGTGGTCAGGGGGACACCGGGGAGCTGTTTTTT.

The chain recombines TRBV30 with TRBJ2-7, with D tentatively TRBD2 (5 bases). Between the trimmed V and J ends, which lost 4 bases and 1 base, there was a span of 23 bases. There are 17 residues in the CDR3. Germline V lookup: CDR1 GTSNPN, CDR2 SVGIG (reference sequence). As DNA, the CDR3 is TGTGCCTGGATGTCAGGCAGAAGCTGGCGGGCTTCCTACGAGCAGTACTTC. This sequence encodes CAWMSGRSWRASYEQYF.

The chain uses TRBV28 and TRBJ1-1; D remains unclear. Germline CDR1 reads MDHEN; CDR2 reads SYDVKM. This CDR3 region has 12 residues. Trimming took off 2 bases at V and 10 bases at J, with 11 bases between the two ends. This CDR3 reads CASSLPLSGAFF. The CDR3, as DNA: TGTGCCAGCAGTTTACCCCTGAGTGGAGCTTTCTTT.

The chain employs TRBV27 and TRBJ1-2; 11 positions match TRBD1. Germline-derived CDR1 and CDR2 are MNHEY and SMNVEV (reference sequence). With 10 bases clipped from V and 4 bases from J, the junction kept 8 bases outside the gene matches. CDR3 length: 14 amino acids. The CDR3 DNA sequence: TGTGCCACAGCGGACAGGGGGCTTGGCTATGGCTACACCTTC. It specifies CATADRGLGYGYTF.

V and J are TRBV19 and TRBJ2-7, with 7 bases aligning to TRBD2. Trimming cost V 4 bases and J 2 bases; bases outside gene matches: 8. Per the germline V gene, CDR1 is LNHDA and CDR2 is SQIVND (reference sequence). This CDR3 has 15 residues. The CDR3 region is CASSRRVGGPYEQYF. The CDR3 nucleotides read TGTGCCAGTAGTAGGAGGGTGGGAGGGCCCTACGAGCAGTACTTC. The full variable domain, in which reference TRBV19 and TRBJ2-7 provide the parts outside the CDR3, is DGGITQSPKYLFRKEGQNVTLSCEQNLNHDAMYWYRQDPGQGLRLIYYSQIVNDFQKGDIAEGYSVSREKKESFPLTVTSAQKNPTAFYLCASSRRVGGPYEQYFGPGTRLTVT.

V gene TRBV19 combines with J gene TRBJ1-5; the D gene is possibly TRBD1 (6 bases). CDR1 LNHDA and CDR2 SQIVND come from the germline V gene (reference sequence). This CDR3 comprises 16 residues. With 7 bases removed from V and 3 bases from J, the gap between germline ends came to 19 bases. For the CDR3, the DNA is TGTGCCAGTACCCCCGTTGGGGGGGCATTCAATCAGCCCCAGCATTTT. Translated, it gives CASTPVGGAFNQPQHF.

The chain recombines TRBV11-2 with TRBJ1-1; D ambiguous. The CDR3 has 13 amino acids. V lost 2 bases, J lost 3 bases, and 7 bases lay in between. CDR1 is SGHAT and CDR2 is FQNNGV in the germline V gene. The CDR3 DNA reads TGTGCCAGCAGCTTATTACGGTACACTGAAGCTTTCTTT. Translation: CASSLLRYTEAFF.

This clone appeared a few times. The rearrangement links TRBV24-1 to TRBJ2-1, with 8 bases lining up with TRBD2. Per germline, CDR1 KGHDR and CDR2 SFDVKD. V was pared by 3 bases and J by 5 bases, with 8 bases of the junction left unmatched. This CDR3 has 16 residues. For the CDR3, the DNA is TGTGCCACCAGTGATGTTACGCTAGCGGGTAACAATGAGCAGTTCTTC. Its protein product is CATSDVTLAGNNEQFF.

V is TRBV19 and J is TRBJ2-7, with D possibly TRBD2 on 6 matching bases. Germline CDR1 reads LNHDA; CDR2 reads SQIVND (reference sequence). V lost 3 bases to trimming and J lost 7 bases, with 16 bases between them. The CDR3 length is 14 residues. CDR3 region: CASSIRDSGEEQYF. The DNA for the CDR3 is TGTGCCAGTAGTATCCGGGACTCCGGGGAGGAGCAGTACTTC.

This chain joins TRBV28 and TRBJ2-1; no firm D call. The V gene lost 5 bases and the J gene lost 7 bases, with 6 bases spanning the gap. Germline CDR1 is MDHEN and CDR2 is SYDVKM. The CDR3 length is 11 residues. CDR3 in DNA: TGTGCCAGCAGTCCCCGGAATGAGCAGTTCTTC. Amino acids: CASSPRNEQFF.

The DNA for the CDR3 is TGTGCCAGCAGGAGTACGGGACAGGGGTCCTACGAGCAGTACTTC. As protein: CASRSTGQGSYEQYF. The rearrangement links TRBV27 to TRBJ2-7; 10 bases align to TRBD1. The CDR3 has 15 amino acids. Trimming at V came to 6 bases and at J to 1 base, leaving 6 bases not matched to a gene. CDR1 and CDR2 (germline): MNHEY, SMNVEV (reference sequence).

The chain combines TRBV27 with TRBJ2-7; 8 bases match TRBD2. V shed 4 bases and J 2 bases; nucleotides not matched to a gene: 7. Germline-derived CDR1 and CDR2 are MNHEY and SMNVEV (reference sequence). The CDR3 sequence is 15 residues long. This CDR3 is CASSSTRLAPYEQYF. CDR3 DNA sequence: TGTGCCAGCAGTTCCACGCGACTAGCGCCCTACGAGCAGTACTTC.

Worth noting for this clone: This sample also contains other DNA sequences that code for the same CDR3. The chain uses TRBV5-1 and TRBJ1-6; maybe TRBD1 (6 bases). Germline V gene data show CDR1 as SGHRS and CDR2 as YFSETQ. This CDR3 has 15 residues. Trimming removed 5 bases from V and 7 bases from J, with 16 bases in between. The CDR3 bases are TGCGCCAGCAGTCTTCGGCCAGGGGCCAATTCACCCCTCCACTTT. This sequence encodes CASSLRPGANSPLHF.

The V gene is TRBV9, the J gene TRBJ1-2, with D possibly TRBD1 on 5 matching bases. This CDR3 has 16 amino acids. Trimming removed 0 bases at V and 4 bases at J, with 16 bases between. In germline, CDR1 is SGDLS, CDR2 YYNGEE. DNA of the CDR3: TGTGCCAGCAGCGTAGTCTCTCCGACAGAAAGCTATGGCTACACCTTC. This gives the protein CASSVVSPTESYGYTF.

The rearrangement joins TRBV29-1 to TRBJ2-7, with D possibly matching TRBD1 (6 bases). The CDR3 sequence is 12 residues long. V was pared by 5 bases and J by 5 bases, with 13 bases between. CDR1 and CDR2 (germline): SQVTM, ANQGSEA. The CDR3 loop reads CSVSQGLNEQYF. The CDR3 bases are TGCAGCGTTTCCCAGGGGTTAAACGAGCAGTACTTC.

V gene TRBV4-1 combines with J gene TRBJ1-2; tentatively, D is TRBD1 (5 bases). The CDR3 consists of 11 residues. In germline, CDR1 is MGHRA, CDR2 YSYEKL. Trimming cost V 4 bases and J 13 bases, with 13 bases left between them. CDR3 in DNA: TGCGCCAGCAGCCGCGACAGTCTCTTCACCTTC. As protein: CASSRDSLFTF.

This clone came up once. The chain uses TRBV19 and TRBJ2-1, with 10 bases fitting TRBD2. CDR3 length equals 15 residues. The V and J ends lost 5 bases and 4 bases, in that order; junction bases with no gene match: 5. CDR1 is LNHDA, CDR2 SQIVND, per germline (reference sequence). The DNA of the CDR3 is TGTGCCAGTAGTGCGACTAGCGGGCCGTACAATGAGCAGTTCTTC. Translating it yields CASSATSGPYNEQFF. The whole variable domain, remainder taken from reference TRBV19 and TRBJ2-1, is DGGITQSPKYLFRKEGQNVTLSCEQNLNHDAMYWYRQDPGQGLRLIYYSQIVNDFQKGDIAEGYSVSREKKESFPLTVTSAQKNPTAFYLCASSATSGPYNEQFFGPGTRLTVL.

V and J are TRBV6-6 and TRBJ2-3, with TRBD2 matching 8 bases. This CDR3 is 15 amino acids long. Germline V gene data show CDR1 as MNHNY and CDR2 as SVGAGI (reference sequence). V lost 2 bases and J lost 3; bases outside the gene matches: 4. CDR3 residues: CASSYSGSGTDTQYF. CDR3 nucleotide sequence: TGTGCCAGCAGTTACAGCGGGAGTGGGACAGATACGCAGTATTTT.

V is TRBV28 and J is TRBJ2-2; 7 bases map to TRBD1. Germline CDR1 MDHEN, CDR2 SYDVKM. Trimming cost V 4 bases and J 1 base; bases outside gene matches: 3. The CDR3 loop spans 15 amino acids. CDR3 DNA sequence: TGTGCCAGCAGTTACCGGGACAGGAACACCGGGGAGCTGTTTTTT. It codes for CASSYRDRNTGELFF.

The V gene is TRBV6-1, the J gene TRBJ2-4; maybe TRBD1 (7 bases). Trimming removed 1 base at V and 7 bases at J, with 20 bases between. The CDR3 is 17 amino acids. Germline lookup yields CDR1 MNHNS and CDR2 SASEGT. The CDR3 is CASSEGRWRGPPNIQYF. The CDR3 nucleotides read TGTGCCAGCAGTGAAGGTCGTTGGAGGGGGCCACCGAACATTCAGTACTTC.

This chain links TRBV30 with TRBJ2-7; D gene ambiguous. V gave up 1 base and J gave up 6 bases, with 16 bases separating them. The germline CDR1 and CDR2 sequences are GTSNPN and SVGIG (reference sequence). There are 14 residues in the CDR3. CDR3 nucleotide sequence: TGTGCCTGGAGTGCCGCGATGACGGCCGTCGAGCAGTACTTC. Encoded protein: CAWSAAMTAVEQYF.

This chain uses TRBV3-1 (or the pseudogene TRBV3-2) with TRBJ1-5, with unresolved D. This CDR3 is 14 amino acids long. The V gene's germline CDR1 is LGHDT and CDR2 YNNKEL (reference sequence). Trimming cost V 4 bases and J 8 bases, with 15 bases left between them. The CDR3 spells CASSLQAGGKPQHF. The CDR3 coding sequence is TGTGCCAGCAGCCTCCAGGCAGGCGGTAAGCCCCAGCATTTT.

V and J are TRBV6-4 and TRBJ1-2, with TRBD1 identical over 9 bases. Trimming at V came to 0 bases and at J to 6 bases, leaving 5 bases not matched to a gene. The CDR3 is 15 amino acids. Looked up from germline, CDR1 is MRHNA and CDR2 is SNTAGT. CDR3 sequence reads: CASSDSSTGGHGYTF. The CDR3 bases are TGTGCCAGCAGTGACTCGTCAACAGGGGGCCATGGCTACACCTTC.